The 15 T cell receptor beta chains given below trace back to one sample, sequenced in a study of T cell responses to AZD1222 COVID-19 vaccine. The repertoire was sequenced with immunoSEQ multiplex PCR; TCRdb's copy has only in-frame clones and lacks some. Of under 170,000 clones in the sample, around nine tenths were seen once. The sample here was peripheral blood, taken 28 days after the second AZD1222 dose. The receptor set was obtained from an adult who received the AZD1222 COVID-19 vaccine.

In DNA, the CDR3 is TGCGCCAGCAGCATGTCTGGACAGACGAACACTGAAGCTTTCTTT. This gives the protein CASSMSGQTNTEAFF. The J gene is TRBJ1-1, the V gene TRBV5-1; TRBD1 is a possible D gene (6 bases). Deletions cut 4 bases from V and 1 base from J, with 14 bases between. The CDR3 extends over 15 amino acids. The germline V gene encodes CDR1 SGHRS and CDR2 YFSETQ. Full variable domain (outside the CDR3, taken from reference TRBV5-1 and TRBJ1-1): KAGVTQTPRYLIKTRGQQVTLSCSPISGHRSVSWYQQTPGQGLQFLFEYFSETQRNKGNFPGRFSGRQFSNSRSEMNVSTLELGDSALYLCASSMSGQTNTEAFFGQGTRLTVV.

The V call is TRBV5-5, the J call TRBJ2-1, with 7 nucleotides matching TRBD2. CDR3 length: 12 amino acids. J was trimmed by 10 bases and V by 1 base; bases with no gene match: 2. Germline CDR1 reads SGHKS; CDR2 reads YYEKEE (reference sequence). Here the CDR3 DNA reads TGTGCCAGCAGCTTGCAAGCGGGAGAGCAGTTCTTC. Its translation is CASSLQAGEQFF.

The chain couples TRBV4-1 to TRBJ2-7, with 7 bases lining up with TRBD1. V trimming: 2 bases; J trimming: 3 bases; junction bases outside the gene matches: 7. The CDR3 consists of 15 residues. The germline gives CDR1 MGHRA, CDR2 YSYEKL. CDR3 residues: CASSQFETGNYEQYF. DNA for the CDR3: TGCGCCAGCAGCCAATTTGAGACAGGGAACTACGAGCAGTACTTC.

The chain combines TRBV29-1 with TRBJ1-1; perhaps TRBD1 as D (6 bases). V lost 6 bases to trimming and J lost 2 bases, with 13 bases between them. Germline-derived CDR1 and CDR2 are SQVTM and ANQGSEA. This CDR3 contains 13 residues. The CDR3: CSVDAQGNTEAFF. CDR3 DNA sequence: TGCAGCGTAGATGCACAGGGAAACACTGAAGCTTTCTTT.

This clone was recorded at least ten times. The chain has TRBV30 and TRBJ2-7, with 10 bases lining up with TRBD1. CDR1 and CDR2 from the germline V gene are GTSNPN and SVGIG (reference sequence). With V trimmed by 2 bases and J by 3 bases, 4 bases remained unmatched. The CDR3 consists of 14 residues. The CDR3 nucleotides are TGTGCCTGGAGTCCCGGGACAGGGGACTACGAGCAGTACTTC. Residues: CAWSPGTGDYEQYF. Looking up the rest from reference TRBV30 and TRBJ2-7 gives the full variable domain: SQTIHQWPATLVQPVGSPLSLECTVEGTSNPNLYWYRQAAGRGLQLLFYSVGIGQISSEVPQNLSASRPQDRQFILSSKKLLLSDSGFYLCAWSPGTGDYEQYFGPGTRLTVT.

The genes are TRBV5-6 and TRBJ1-2; D is ambiguous. The CDR3 runs 11 residues. Trimming took 0 bases from V and 12 from J, leaving 9 bases between them. CDR1 is SGHDT, CDR2 YYEEEE, per germline. CDR3 sequence reads: CASSLEEVNTF. Here the CDR3 DNA reads TGTGCCAGCAGCTTGGAGGAAGTCAACACCTTC.

In its sample, this clone was seen once. The same CDR3 also results from other DNA sequences found in this sample. The rearrangement joins TRBV5-5 to TRBJ2-7; TRBD2 is a possible D gene (6 bases). The V and J ends lost 3 bases and 2 bases respectively, with 15 bases between them. CDR3 length: 15 residues. Germline V gene data show CDR1 as SGHKS and CDR2 as YYEKEE (reference sequence). DNA of the CDR3: TGTGCCAGCAGCTCCGGCGGGACGTTGACCTACGAGCAGTACTTC. Protein: CASSSGGTLTYEQYF.

The chain is built from TRBV6-6 and TRBJ1-2, with a weak D call TRBD1 (5 bases). Germline V gene data show CDR1 as MNHNY and CDR2 as SVGAGI (reference sequence). The CDR3 is 12 amino acids. Trimming removed 5 bases at V and 8 bases at J, with 12 bases between. The CDR3 DNA is TGTGCCAGCAGTCCAGGGATGTGGGGCTACACCTTC. This sequence encodes CASSPGMWGYTF.

The gene calls are TRBV4-1 and TRBJ2-1; 7 nucleotides agree with TRBD1. There are 16 residues in the CDR3. Trimming took 3 bases from V and 0 from J; bases not matched to a gene: 5. Germline CDR1 reads MGHRA; CDR2 reads YSYEKL. This CDR3 is CASSHPRGSSYNEQFF. The CDR3 bases are TGCGCCAGCAGCCATCCCAGGGGGAGCTCCTACAATGAGCAGTTCTTC.

The chain is built from TRBV6-5 and TRBJ2-5; 7 nucleotides line up with TRBD1. V trimming: 2 bases; J trimming: 5 bases; junction bases outside the gene matches: 8. The CDR3 length is 15 residues. The V gene's germline CDR1 is MNHEY and CDR2 SVGAGI. CDR3 residues: CASSYTQGVWETQYF. In DNA form, the CDR3 reads TGTGCCAGCAGTTACACCCAGGGGGTTTGGGAGACCCAGTACTTC.

The chain has TRBV18 and TRBJ1-3, with D uncertain. The CDR3 runs to 15 residues. V gave up 2 bases and J gave up 4 bases, with 12 bases separating them. The germline V gene has CDR1 KGHSH and CDR2 LQKENI. DNA for the CDR3: TGTGCCAGCTCACCAACCGCTAAAGACGGAAACACCATATATTTT. Amino acids: CASSPTAKDGNTIYF.

The rearrangement links TRBV7-2 to TRBJ2-7, with TRBD2 matching over 7 bases. Germline CDR1 SGHTA, CDR2 FQGNSA. J gave up 3 bases and V 5 bases, and 7 bases lay outside the gene matches. This CDR3 contains 14 residues. CDR3 sequence (DNA): TGTGCCAGCAGCCCCGGGACTACCTTCTACGAGCAGTACTTC. It yields the protein CASSPGTTFYEQYF.

This chain connects TRBV19 to TRBJ2-1, with D unresolved. The CDR3 is 13 residues long. Looked up from germline, CDR1 is LNHDA and CDR2 is SQIVND (reference sequence). V was shortened by 3 bases and J by 14 bases, with 17 bases between the two germline ends. CDR3 nucleotides: TGTGCCAGTAGTATGATTAGTCGGGTAATAAAGTTCTTC. Translation gives CASSMISRVIKFF.

This chain links TRBV7-9 with TRBJ2-7; 7 positions match TRBD1. This CDR3 contains 15 residues. Trimming took 3 bases from V and 0 from J; bases not matched to a gene: 5. Germline values: CDR1 SEHNR, CDR2 FQNEAQ (reference sequence). The DNA of the CDR3 is TGTGCCAGCAGCTTTGGACAGGTTACCTCCTACGAGCAGTACTTC. Its protein product is CASSFGQVTSYEQYF.

The chain couples TRBV19 to TRBJ2-1; D gene ambiguous. The CDR3 totals 12 residues. Trimming removed 3 bases at V and 7 bases at J, with 7 bases between. CDR1 is LNHDA, CDR2 SQIVND, per germline (reference sequence). The CDR3 sequence is CASSIPGNEQFF. The CDR3 DNA reads TGTGCCAGTAGTATTCCCGGGAATGAGCAGTTCTTC.